This T cell receptor beta chain stems from a study of blood T cell repertoires in COVID-19. About the study: Sites in the United States, Italy and Spain provided acute and convalescent COVID-19 samples. From T cells, B-cell-depleted T cells, or PBMCs came the material, which was cDNA or gDNA.

Study processing details: Cell counts per sample came from amplifying reference gene primers. The assay was immunoSEQ multiplex PCR, and TCRdb's table has in-frame clones only and misses some. Clone size and V and J calls were adopted from that table, with D and trimming inferred from the DNA. The table lists 90,000 to 100,000 clones, 75% to 85% of them singletons. CDR1 is SGDLS and CDR2 is YYNGEE in the germline V gene. The CDR3 is 15 amino acids. The trim removed 0 bases at V and 3 bases at J, leaving 6 bases unmatched. The sample consisted of peripheral blood. This receptor was obtained from a man in his 60s with acute or convalescent COVID-19. The chain uses TRBV9 and TRBJ2-7, with TRBD2 matching 7 bases. The CDR3 is CASSVASSGFYEQYF. In DNA, the CDR3 is TGTGCCAGCAGCGTAGCATCTAGCGGATTCTACGAGCAGTACTTC.